These 31 T cell receptor beta chains share one sample of origin, sequenced in a study of blood T cell repertoires in COVID-19. Profiling relied on immunoSEQ multiplex PCR, and the TCRdb table lists in-frame clones only, not all of them. The data contain under 300,000 clones, around 90% of them singletons. Sequencing was performed on PBMCs or T cells enriched from blood (not recorded which). The receptors were gathered from a woman younger than 45 with acute COVID-19.

In its sample, this clone was seen a few times. The chain carries TRBV7-2 and TRBJ2-1, with D perhaps matching TRBD1 (6 bases). There are 15 residues in the CDR3. V was trimmed by 5 bases and J by 7 bases, leaving 18 bases between them. Germline assignment: CDR1 SGHTA and CDR2 FQGNSA. The CDR3: CASSKGRARGNEQFF. The CDR3 nucleotides read TGTGCCAGCAGCAAAGGCCGCGCTAGGGGGAATGAGCAGTTCTTC.

This chain connects TRBV4-3 to TRBJ2-1; TRBD1 matches at 9 bases. The CDR3 has 17 amino acids. The J segment lost 3 bases and the V segment lost 1 base, leaving 7 bases of the junction unmatched. Germline V gene sequence: CDR1 LGHNA, CDR2 YSLEER. The CDR3 nucleotides read TGCGCCAGCAGCCAAGGGACAGGGGTAGCCAGCTACAATGAGCAGTTCTTC. Amino acid sequence: CASSQGTGVASYNEQFF.

The V and J genes are TRBV7-5 and TRBJ1-1. TRBV7-5 is assigned pseudogene status. The CDR3 runs 16 residues. CDR3 in DNA: TGTGCCAGAAGCTTTCTTCCGGAGGGAGGGGACACTGAAGCTTTCTTT. This encodes CARSFLPEGGDTEAFF.

This chain links TRBV5-6 with TRBJ2-7, with TRBD2 identical over 9 bases. Germline V lookup: CDR1 SGHDT, CDR2 YYEEEE. Losses at the gene ends were 0 bases for V and 6 bases for J; bases not matched to a gene: 4. The CDR3 consists of 14 residues. This chain's CDR3 is CASSLAQREVEQYF. The CDR3 region has the DNA TGTGCCAGCAGCTTGGCCCAGCGGGAGGTCGAGCAGTACTTC.

The chain couples TRBV9 to TRBJ1-5; weak D call: TRBD1 (6 bases). The CDR3 length is 13 residues. Germline CDR1 reads SGDLS; CDR2 reads YYNGEE. Trimming took off 3 bases at V and 9 bases at J, with 13 bases between the two ends. CDR3 loop: CASSDGQLPPQHF. DNA of the CDR3: TGTGCCAGCAGCGATGGACAGCTTCCGCCCCAGCATTTT.

The CDR3 nucleotides read TGCGCCAGCAGAAGGACTAGCGGGGGGAGCTCCTACGAGCAGTACTTC. Protein sequence: CASRRTSGGSSYEQYF. The genes are TRBV4-1 and TRBJ2-7; 14 bases line up with TRBD2. The germline CDR1 and CDR2 sequences are MGHRA and YSYEKL. The CDR3 runs to 16 residues. Unmatched junction bases numbered 4, after V lost 6 bases and J lost 0 bases.

The J gene is TRBJ1-5, the V gene TRBV18; no definite D call. V lost 6 bases and J 0 bases, leaving 15 bases between the germline ends. Germline loops: CDR1 KGHSH, CDR2 LQKENI. This CDR3 region has 16 residues. DNA for the CDR3: TGTGCCAGCTCTCAAGAGTTGAGTTATAGCAATCAGCCCCAGCATTTT. Translation gives CASSQELSYSNQPQHF.

V usage is TRBV2 and J usage is TRBJ2-1, with 7 bases that match TRBD1. After removal of 6 bases from V and 5 bases from J, the junction contained 4 bases not matched to a gene. Looked up from germline, CDR1 is SNHLY and CDR2 is FYNNEI. CDR3 length: 13 amino acids. Written as DNA, the CDR3 is TGTGCCAGCAGATCGGGACAGAACAATGAGCAGTTCTTC. It translates to CASRSGQNNEQFF.

This chain uses TRBV11-2 with TRBJ1-1; D gene ambiguous. CDR1 SGHAT and CDR2 FQNNGV come from the germline V gene. This CDR3 region has 13 residues. Trimming removed 5 bases from V and 0 bases from J, with 7 bases in between. The CDR3 region is CASSRGLNTEAFF. CDR3 bases: TGTGCCAGCAGCCGAGGGCTGAACACTGAAGCTTTCTTT.

The chain has TRBV5-4 and TRBJ1-1; TRBD1 is a possible D gene (5 bases). The germline CDR1 and CDR2 sequences are SGHNT and YYREEE (reference sequence). V lost 3 bases to trimming and J lost 1 base, with 10 bases between them. The CDR3 consists of 14 residues. The CDR3 DNA reads TGTGCCAGCAGCTGGAACAGGAGGAACACTGAAGCTTTCTTT. Its protein product is CASSWNRRNTEAFF.

The CDR3 DNA is TGTGCCAGCAGCCCCGACAGGGCCTATGGCTACACCTTC. It translates to CASSPDRAYGYTF. The rearrangement links TRBV7-9 to TRBJ1-2; 7 bases map to TRBD1. Per germline, CDR1 SEHNR and CDR2 FQNEAQ (reference sequence). After removal of 5 bases from V and 4 bases from J, the junction contained 4 bases not matched to a gene. There are 13 residues in the CDR3.

The genes are TRBV19 and TRBJ1-1; unclear D gene. The CDR3 spans 13 residues. Germline V gene lookup returns CDR1 LNHDA and CDR2 SQIVND (reference sequence). V dropped 6 bases and J dropped 7 bases, with 15 bases sitting between them. CDR3 DNA: TGTGCCAGTAGCGACAATATCGGGGTTGAAGCTTTCTTT. Translating gives CASSDNIGVEAFF.

V gene TRBV10-3 combines with J gene TRBJ2-1; D is undetermined. Per the germline V gene, CDR1 is ENHRY and CDR2 is SYGVKD. The CDR3 runs 16 residues. Trimming left V 0 bases short and J 4 bases short, with 13 bases between. CDR3 in DNA: TGTGCCATCAGTGAGTCTGTGAGACAAGTGTACAATGAGCAGTTCTTC. Protein sequence: CAISESVRQVYNEQFF.

The rearrangement links TRBV12-3 or TRBV12-4 to TRBJ1-2, with TRBD1 as a possible D gene (5 bases). This CDR3 is built from 12 residues. Trimming left V 6 bases short and J 9 bases short, with 14 bases between. The CDR3 loop reads CASRRDLGSYTF. The DNA for the CDR3 is TGTGCCAGCAGACGGGACTTGGGCAGCTACACCTTC.

The chain has TRBV19 and TRBJ1-5; no clear D gene. CDR1 is LNHDA, CDR2 SQIVND, per germline (reference sequence). V was clipped by 8 bases and J by 0 bases, with 8 bases between them. CDR3 size: 13 residues. CDR3 nucleotides: TGTGCCAGTGGAGAGGGTAGCAATCAGCCCCAGCATTTT. Residues: CASGEGSNQPQHF.

The chain uses TRBV25-1 and TRBJ2-1; a possible D gene is TRBD2 (5 bases). Germline CDR1 MGHDK, CDR2 SYGVNS. The CDR3 is 10 residues long. Trimming removed 8 bases at V and 11 bases at J, with 10 bases between. CDR3 bases: TGTGCCAGCGGATCCGGGAAGCAGTTCTTC. Amino acids: CASGSGKQFF.

The V and J genes are TRBV2 and TRBJ1-3; 10 positions match TRBD1. This CDR3 is 15 amino acids long. J lost 1 base, V lost 6 bases, and 3 bases had no gene match. Germline CDR1 is SNHLY and CDR2 is FYNNEI. The CDR3 nucleotides are TGTGCCAGCAGGGGACAGGGGTTTTCTGGAAACACCATATATTTT. Translating it yields CASRGQGFSGNTIYF.

V gene TRBV5-5 combines with J gene TRBJ1-4; 7 positions agree with TRBD1. The V gene end was trimmed by 0 bases and the J gene end by 5 bases; junction bases not matched to a gene: 16. Per germline, CDR1 SGHKS and CDR2 YYEKEE (reference sequence). The CDR3 totals 19 residues. In DNA, the CDR3 is TGTGCCAGCAGCTTGGGGTTTTGGGCCGGGAGGGGGCCGAATGAAAAACTGTTTTTT. Protein sequence: CASSLGFWAGRGPNEKLFF. The complete variable domain, with remaining parts taken from reference TRBV5-5 and TRBJ1-4, reads DAGVTQSPTHLIKTRGQQVTLRCSPISGHKSVSWYQQVLGQGPQFIFQYYEKEERGRGNFPDRFSARQFPNYSSELNVNALLLGDSALYLCASSLGFWAGRGPNEKLFFGSGTQLSVL.

This clone was detected a few times. This chain links TRBV11-2 with TRBJ2-5; 9 positions match TRBD2. The CDR3 covers 16 residues. In germline, CDR1 is SGHAT, CDR2 FQNNGV. The V and J ends lost 2 bases and 3 bases, in that order; junction bases with no gene match: 7. CDR3: CASSLRRAGGEETQYF. DNA of the CDR3: TGTGCCAGCAGCTTAAGGCGAGCGGGAGGAGAAGAGACCCAGTACTTC.

V gene TRBV28 combines with J gene TRBJ1-5; perhaps TRBD1 as D (5 bases). V lost 5 bases and J lost 7, with 21 bases in between. The germline CDR1 and CDR2 sequences are MDHEN and SYDVKM. There are 16 residues in the CDR3. CDR3 in DNA: TGTGCCAGCAGTACCCCTGGGAGGGGAAGGGGACAGCCCCAGCATTTT. It specifies CASSTPGRGRGQPQHF.

This chain links TRBV11-1 with TRBJ2-1; 7 nucleotides agree with TRBD2. The CDR3 consists of 15 residues. Trimming at V came to 5 bases and at J to 5 bases, leaving 9 bases not matched to a gene. Germline assignment: CDR1 SGHAT and CDR2 FQDESV (reference sequence). In DNA, the CDR3 is TGTGCCAGCAGCCTGAGTGGCCTAGCGGACAATGAGCAGTTCTTC. It codes for CASSLSGLADNEQFF.

This chain uses TRBV11-2 with TRBJ2-1; D unclear. The CDR3 covers 14 residues. CDR1 and CDR2 from the germline V gene are SGHAT and FQNNGV. Trimming took 0 bases from V and 3 from J, leaving 6 bases between them. The CDR3 sequence: CASSLDGVYNEQFF. The DNA of the CDR3 is TGTGCCAGCAGCTTAGATGGAGTCTACAATGAGCAGTTCTTC. Supplemented by reference TRBV11-2 and TRBJ2-1, the full variable domain reads EAGVAQSPRYKIIEKRQSVAFWCNPISGHATLYWYQQILGQGPKLLIQFQNNGVVDDSQLPKDRFSAERLKGVDSTLKIQPAKLEDSAVYLCASSLDGVYNEQFFGPGTRLTVL.

The rearrangement uses TRBV12-1 and TRBJ1-4; the table's D call of TRBD1 was not tested on the DNA. TRBV12-1 is noted as a pseudogene. The CDR3 totals 19 residues. CDR3 nucleotide sequence: TGTGCCAGCAGCTATTTACTATATGATAGGGGATCAACTAATGAAAAACTGTTTTTT. Translating it yields CASSYLLYDRGSTNEKLFF.

J is TRBJ2-3 and V is TRBV4-1; TRBD1 matches at 12 bases. J lost 8 bases, V lost 3 bases, and 9 bases had no gene match. CDR3 length: 16 residues. Germline V CDR1 and CDR2: MGHRA, YSYEKL. CDR3 region: CASSHAGTGGASTQYF. The DNA for the CDR3 is TGCGCCAGCAGCCACGCCGGGACAGGGGGCGCATCTACGCAGTATTTT.

This rearrangement joins TRBV6-5 to TRBJ1-2; the D is unclear. The CDR3 consists of 12 residues. Per the germline V gene, CDR1 is MNHEY and CDR2 is SVGAGI. Trimming removed 8 bases at V and 2 bases at J, with 9 bases between. The chain's CDR3 is CASGERNYGYTF. The CDR3 DNA is TGTGCCAGCGGGGAGCGGAACTATGGCTACACCTTC.

V gene TRBV16 combines with J gene TRBJ2-1, with 8 bases lining up with TRBD2. V lost 3 bases to trimming and J lost 5 bases; unmatched junction nucleotides: 15. The CDR3 is 18 amino acids. Germline CDR1 reads KGHSY; CDR2 reads FQNENV. CDR3 in DNA: TGTGCCAGCAGCCAGATAATAAACCTCGGGGGGGAACACAATGAGCAGTTCTTC. Its protein is CASSQIINLGGEHNEQFF.

The rearrangement uses TRBV28 and TRBJ1-2; TRBD1 might be the D (6 bases). Trimming removed 6 bases from V and 4 bases from J, with 24 bases in between. From germline, CDR1 is MDHEN and CDR2 SYDVKM. This CDR3 has 17 residues. The CDR3 region is CASSRPITGPHRYGYTF. The CDR3 nucleotides are TGTGCCAGCAGCCGACCCATTACAGGGCCCCACCGCTATGGCTACACCTTC.

This chain links TRBV13 with TRBJ1-6, with 7 positions matching TRBD1. J lost 6 bases, V lost 5 bases, and 7 bases had no gene match. Germline loops: CDR1 PRHDT, CDR2 FYEKMQ (reference sequence). This CDR3 is 15 amino acids long. This chain's CDR3 is CASSLRTGSNSPLHF. CDR3 bases: TGTGCCAGCAGCCTCAGGACAGGCTCTAATTCACCCCTCCACTTT.

The chain is built from TRBV14 and TRBJ2-7, with D tentatively TRBD1 (6 bases). Germline CDR1 reads SGHDN; CDR2 reads FVKESK. The CDR3 loop spans 17 amino acids. The V gene lost 0 bases and the J gene lost 9 bases, with 24 bases spanning the gap. The CDR3 nucleotides read TGTGCCAGCAGCCAAGAAGGTTGGGACACGGCCCCACGGGGGCAGTACTTC. Translating gives CASSQEGWDTAPRGQYF.

This chain connects TRBV30 to TRBJ2-1; 14 bases line up with TRBD2. The junction had 2 bases not matched to a gene; V was cut back by 4 bases and J by 6 bases. Per the germline V gene, CDR1 is GTSNPN and CDR2 is SVGIG (reference sequence). The CDR3 consists of 14 residues. The CDR3 nucleotides read TGTGCCTGGACCGGGACTAGCGGGGGCAATGAGCAGTTCTTC. This sequence encodes CAWTGTSGGNEQFF. Together with reference TRBV30 and TRBJ2-1, the CDR3 gives the full variable domain: SQTIHQWPATLVQPVGSPLSLECTVEGTSNPNLYWYRQAAGRGLQLLFYSVGIGQISSEVPQNLSASRPQDRQFILSSKKLLLSDSGFYLCAWTGTSGGNEQFFGPGTRLTVL.

V gene TRBV27 combines with J gene TRBJ1-5; D not resolved. CDR3 size: 14 residues. Trimming shortened V by 5 bases and J by 6 bases, and 14 bases separated the two germline ends. Germline values: CDR1 MNHEY, CDR2 SMNVEV (reference sequence). In nucleotides, the CDR3 is TGTGCCAGCAGTCTGGTCCCAGCGAGTCAGCCCCAGCATTTT. Amino acids: CASSLVPASQPQHF.